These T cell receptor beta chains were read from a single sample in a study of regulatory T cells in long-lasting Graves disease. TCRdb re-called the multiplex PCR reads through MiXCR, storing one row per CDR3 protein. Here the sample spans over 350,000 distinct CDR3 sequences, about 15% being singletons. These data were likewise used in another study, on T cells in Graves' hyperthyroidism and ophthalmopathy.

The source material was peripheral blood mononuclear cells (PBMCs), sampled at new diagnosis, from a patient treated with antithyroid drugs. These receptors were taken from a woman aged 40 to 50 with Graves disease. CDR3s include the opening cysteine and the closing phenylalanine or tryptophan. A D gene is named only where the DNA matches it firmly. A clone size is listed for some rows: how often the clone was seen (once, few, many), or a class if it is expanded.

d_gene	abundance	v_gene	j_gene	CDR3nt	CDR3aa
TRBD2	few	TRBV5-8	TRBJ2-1	TGTGCCAGCAGCTCGCCGGGACTAGTCCATGAGCAGTTCTTC	CASSSPGLVHEQFF
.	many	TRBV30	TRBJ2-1	TGTGCCTGGAGTGGAGACTCAAGTGAGCAGTTCTTC	CAWSGDSSEQFF
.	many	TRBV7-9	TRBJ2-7	TGTGCCAGCAGCTTGGATAGGGCGGGGCCAACTTTGCGCGAGCAGTACTTC	CASSLDRAGPTLREQYF
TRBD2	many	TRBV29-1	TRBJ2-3	TGCAGCGTCGGGACTAGCGGGACCACTATCACAGATACGCAGTATTTT	CSVGTSGTTITDTQYF
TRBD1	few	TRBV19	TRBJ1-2	TGTGCCAGTAGTCCCGGCAGGGGGCCTGACTATGGCTACACCTTC	CASSPGRGPDYGYTF
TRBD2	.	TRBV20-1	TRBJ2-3	TGCAGTGCTAGTAGAATAGTAGGGACTAGCGGGAGGTCAGATACGCAGTATTTT	CSASRIVGTSGRSDTQYF
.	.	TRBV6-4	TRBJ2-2	TGTGCCAGCAGTCGACAGTCTTCCGCCGGGGAGCTGTTTTTT	CASSRQSSAGELFF
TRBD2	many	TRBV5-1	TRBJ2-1	TGCGCCAGCAGCTTGGCCGGGCTAGCGGCTAGTTCCTACAATGAGCAGTTCTTC	CASSLAGLAASSYNEQFF
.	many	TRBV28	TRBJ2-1	TGTGCCAGCAGTTTAAGGGGACAAGGTGCCTACAATGAGCAGTTCTTC	CASSLRGQGAYNEQFF
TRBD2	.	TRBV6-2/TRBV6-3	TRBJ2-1	TGTGCCAGCAGTTACTCGCTAGCGGGGGTCTACAATGAGCAGTTCTTC	CASSYSLAGVYNEQFF
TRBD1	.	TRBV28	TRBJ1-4	TGTGCCAGCAGTACCCGGACAGGGGCGGATTTTGGAAAACTGTTTTTT	CASSTRTGADFGKLFF
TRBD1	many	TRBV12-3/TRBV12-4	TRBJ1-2	TGTGCCAGCAGTCGACAGGGGAACTATGGCTACACCTTC	CASSRQGNYGYTF
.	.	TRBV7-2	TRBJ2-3	TGTGCCAGCAGCTTGGACGGACCTCGCACAGATACGCAGTATTTT	CASSLDGPRTDTQYF
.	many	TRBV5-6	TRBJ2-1	TGTGCCAGCAGCCTCGGGACCGAGACCAACAATGAGCAGTTCTTC	CASSLGTETNNEQFF
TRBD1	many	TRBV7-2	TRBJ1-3	TGTGCCAGCAGCTTCCAACCGGGACAGAGCTCTGGAAACACCATATATTTT	CASSFQPGQSSGNTIYF
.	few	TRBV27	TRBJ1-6	TGTGCCAGCAGCCGGGACACGGGGGGTAATTCACCCCTCCACTTT	CASSRDTGGNSPLHF
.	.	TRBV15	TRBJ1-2	TGTGCCACCAGCTCAGGGGCCAATGGCTACACCTTC	CATSSGANGYTF
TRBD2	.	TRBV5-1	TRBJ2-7	TGCGCCAGCAGCCTTCAGACTAGCGGAACCTACGAGCAGTACTTC	CASSLQTSGTYEQYF
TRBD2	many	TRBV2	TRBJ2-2	TGTGCCAGCAGTTATCCCACCCGGGCTAGCGGGAGGGCCTCCCGCACCGGGGAGCTGTTTTTT	CASSYPTRASGRASRTGELFF
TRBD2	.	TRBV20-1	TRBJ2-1	TGCAGTGCTAGAGATGAAGGGGGACTAGCGGGAGTTTTGGAGCAGTTCTTC	CSARDEGGLAGVLEQFF
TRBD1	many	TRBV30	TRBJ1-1	TGTGCCTGGAGTGTAGGCCAGGGGGTATGGGACACTGAAGCTTTCTTT	CAWSVGQGVWDTEAFF
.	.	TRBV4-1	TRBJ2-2	TGCGCCAGCAGCCAAGAGGGGGCAGGGGGGGAGCTGTTTTTT	CASSQEGAGGELFF
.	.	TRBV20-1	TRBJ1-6	TGCAGTGCTCGAGTTCAGGGTAACTACAATTCACCCCTCCACTTT	CSARVQGNYNSPLHF
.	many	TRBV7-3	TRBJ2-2	TGTGCCAGCAGCTGGACCACCGGGGAGCTGTTTTTT	CASSWTTGELFF
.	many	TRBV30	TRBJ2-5	TGTGCCTGGAGTGTCCGTGGGACCCAGTACTTC	CAWSVRGTQYF
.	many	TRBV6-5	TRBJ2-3	TGTGCCAGCAGTAGCTCGAGGTGGGGAACAGATACGCAGTATTTT	CASSSSRWGTDTQYF
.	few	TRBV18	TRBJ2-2	TGTGCCAGCTCACCGGGCGGACCAAACACCGGGGAGCTGTTTTTT	CASSPGGPNTGELFF
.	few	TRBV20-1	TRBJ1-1	TGCAGTGCTTCCTTAACGCAGGGAACTGAAGCTTTCTTT	CSASLTQGTEAFF
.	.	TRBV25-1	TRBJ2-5	TGTGCCAGCAGTGAATCTCTAGCTCAGTCGGAGACCCAGTACTTC	CASSESLAQSETQYF